This TCR beta chain emerged from a study of blood T cell repertoires in COVID-19. Germline V lookup: CDR1 LGHNA, CDR2 YNFKEQ. The length of the CDR3 is 13 residues. Trimming left V 5 bases short and J 2 bases short, with 7 bases between. In the original processing: Reference gene primers were amplified, and this amplification served to estimate nucleated cell counts. TCRdb's table, derived via immunoSEQ multiplex PCR, lists solely in-frame clones and lacks some. The DNA was the basis for D and trimming; V, J and clone size are from that table. This sample has some 300,000 clones, with approximately 85% found just once.

This sequence joins TRBV4-2 and TRBJ2-1; D is unresolved. This TCR derives from a woman between 25 and 40 years old who had recovered from COVID-19. Sequencing was carried out using PBMCs or T cells enriched from blood (not recorded which). DNA of the CDR3: TGTGCCAGCAGCGGAGAAACCTACAATGAGCAGTTCTTC. Encoded protein: CASSGETYNEQFF.